These 24 T cell receptor beta chains were sequenced from one sample in a study of tumour-infiltrating T cells in Burkitt lymphoma. Produced via immunoSEQ multiplex PCR; TCRdb's table is partial and in-frame only. Among approximately 46,000 clones listed, roughly 30% were seen once. The source material was tumor tissue. The receptors stem from a human donor with Burkitt lymphoma.

This chain links TRBV12-5 with TRBJ2-5; D uncertain. The germline V gene has CDR1 LGHNT and CDR2 FRNRAP. The CDR3 contains 13 residues. The germline V and J ends were trimmed by 1 base and 5 bases, with 8 bases remaining between them. DNA of the CDR3: TGTGCTAGTGGTTTGGAGTGGCACGAGACCCAGTACTTC. Translated: CASGLEWHETQYF.

This clone was observed a handful of times. V is TRBV29-1 and J is TRBJ1-2; D not certain. The V gene lost 3 bases and the J gene lost 7 bases, with 21 bases spanning the gap. The CDR3 extends over 15 amino acids. The germline V gene encodes CDR1 SQVTM and CDR2 ANQGSEA. The CDR3 DNA reads TGCAGCGTTGACATAGGACGTCGGGTTCGGAGTGGCTACACCTTC. Protein sequence: CSVDIGRRVRSGYTF. Full variable domain (remainder filled in from reference TRBV29-1 and TRBJ1-2): SAVISQKPSRDICQRGTSLTIQCQVDSQVTMMFWYRQQPGQSLTLIATANQGSEATYESGFVIDKFPISRPNLTFSTLTVSNMSPEDSSIYLCSVDIGRRVRSGYTFGSGTRLTVV.

This clone appeared a few times. The chain carries TRBV29-1 and TRBJ2-5; D is perhaps TRBD1 (6 bases). Germline CDR1 reads SQVTM; CDR2 reads ANQGSEA. The CDR3 totals 13 residues. Trimming stripped 3 bases from V and 3 bases from J, with 11 bases between. Here the CDR3 DNA reads TGCAGCGTTGAGGACAGTGGAGAAGAGACCCAGTACTTC. This gives the protein CSVEDSGEETQYF.

V and J are TRBV7-2 and TRBJ2-7, with D possibly being TRBD2 (6 bases). Germline CDR1 reads SGHTA; CDR2 reads FQGNSA. The CDR3 length is 14 residues. Trimming cost V 3 bases and J 3 bases, with 12 bases left between them. CDR3 in amino acids: CASSLRQGGYEQYF. CDR3 sequence (DNA): TGTGCCAGCAGCTTGAGGCAGGGAGGCTACGAGCAGTACTTC.

There are a few counts of this clone. V usage is TRBV4-3 and J usage is TRBJ1-2; D uncertain. Trimming pared 0 bases from V and 4 bases from J, leaving 12 bases between. The CDR3 sequence is 15 residues long. Germline lookup yields CDR1 LGHNA and CDR2 YSLEER. CDR3 residues: CASSQDGTPLYGYTF. DNA for the CDR3: TGCGCCAGCAGCCAAGATGGTACGCCGCTCTATGGCTACACCTTC.

This clone was found a few times. The V call is TRBV4-2, the J call TRBJ2-1, with 12 bases that match TRBD1. The CDR3 is 17 residues long. The germline V gene encodes CDR1 LGHNA and CDR2 YNFKEQ. The J segment lost 7 bases and the V segment lost 0 bases, leaving 7 bases of the junction unmatched. The CDR3 here is CASSQDRGQGANNEQFF. CDR3 sequence (DNA): TGTGCCAGCAGCCAAGATCGGGGACAGGGGGCTAATAATGAGCAGTTCTTC.

The V gene is TRBV30, the J gene TRBJ1-1; D might be TRBD1 (5 bases). The CDR3 runs to 13 residues. Trimming left V 2 bases short and J 5 bases short, with 12 bases between. Looked up from germline, CDR1 is GTSNPN and CDR2 is SVGIG (reference sequence). CDR3 sequence: CAWSSGGYTEAFF. For the CDR3, the DNA is TGTGCCTGGAGTTCTGGGGGTTATACTGAAGCTTTCTTT.

This clone appeared a few times. The genes are TRBV2 and TRBJ1-1; the D is unclear. Deletions cut 1 base from V and 5 bases from J, with 11 bases between. The CDR3 totals 14 residues. Germline loops: CDR1 SNHLY, CDR2 FYNNEI. CDR3 protein: CASSEVRGKTEAFF. CDR3 nucleotide sequence: TGTGCCAGCAGTGAAGTTCGGGGTAAGACTGAAGCTTTCTTT.

V gene TRBV21-1 combines with J gene TRBJ2-3; TRBD2 was called by the table and not checked on the DNA. TRBV21-1 has pseudogene status. The CDR3 has 15 residues. The CDR3 reads CASSKEKRSTDTQYF. The DNA for the CDR3 is TGTGCCAGCAGCAAAGAAAAGCGAAGCACAGATACGCAGTATTTT.

This clone occurred a few times. This chain links TRBV9 with TRBJ1-1, with D maybe TRBD1 (6 bases). The CDR3 covers 15 residues. Germline CDR1 is SGDLS and CDR2 is YYNGEE. Trimming pared 4 bases from V and 5 bases from J, leaving 18 bases between. The CDR3 bases are TGTGCCAGCAGCCCAGGTAGGCAGGGGCGGACTGAAGCTTTCTTT. Translating gives CASSPGRQGRTEAFF.

The J gene is TRBJ1-1, the V gene TRBV20-1, with a tentative D call TRBD1 (6 bases). The V and J ends lost 3 bases and 11 bases respectively, with 13 bases between them. CDR1 and CDR2 from the germline V gene are DFQATT and SNEGSKA (reference sequence). This CDR3 contains 11 residues. CDR3 coding DNA: TGCAGTGCTAGCTCCGGGACAAAGGCTTTCTTT. Translated: CSASSGTKAFF.

The chain combines TRBV7-2 with TRBJ2-5; D is ambiguous. Germline V lookup: CDR1 SGHTA, CDR2 FQGNSA. The CDR3 has 13 residues. V was shortened by 2 bases and J by 5 bases, with 9 bases between the two germline ends. CDR3 bases: TGTGCCAGCAGCTTAAGGCGTCGGGAGACCCAGTACTTC. It is translated as CASSLRRRETQYF.

The rearrangement links TRBV28 to TRBJ2-7; 8 bases map to TRBD1. The CDR3 runs to 12 residues. The germline gives CDR1 MDHEN, CDR2 SYDVKM. Losses at the gene ends were 5 bases for V and 3 bases for J; bases not matched to a gene: 0. The CDR3 DNA is TGTGCCAGCAGTGGACAGGGCTACGAGCAGTACTTC. Translated: CASSGQGYEQYF.

V usage is TRBV27 and J usage is TRBJ2-5; possible D gene TRBD2, 5 bases. The CDR3 totals 14 residues. Germline lookup yields CDR1 MNHEY and CDR2 SMNVEV (reference sequence). Deletions cut 2 bases from V and 0 bases from J, with 7 bases between. CDR3 in amino acids: CASSLNSDQETQYF. DNA of the CDR3: TGTGCCAGCAGTTTAAATAGCGACCAAGAGACCCAGTACTTC.

The genes are TRBV15 and TRBJ1-6; D is unclear. Germline V CDR1 and CDR2: LNHNV, YYDKDF (reference sequence). The CDR3 length is 13 residues. Trimming removed 6 bases from V and 4 bases from J, with 7 bases in between. The CDR3 loop is CATSTNYNSPLHF. The CDR3 DNA sequence: TGTGCCACCAGTACTAATTATAATTCACCCCTCCACTTT.

This clone turned up a few times. The chain combines TRBV19 with TRBJ1-5; D gene uncertain. Germline CDR1 and CDR2: LNHDA and SQIVND (reference sequence). The CDR3 length is 14 residues. The V end lost 9 bases, the J end lost 2 bases, and 14 bases lay between the germline ends. The CDR3 loop reads CASCKAGRNQPQHF. CDR3 nucleotide sequence: TGTGCCAGCTGCAAAGCGGGTCGCAATCAGCCCCAGCATTTT.

This chain uses TRBV6-1 with TRBJ2-7, with TRBD1 matching over 9 bases. The CDR3 totals 14 residues. Germline loops: CDR1 MNHNS, CDR2 SASEGT. The ends lost 3 bases at V and 9 bases at J; junction bases unmatched: 9. The CDR3 coding sequence is TGTGCCAGCAGTGAGCGGGACAGGGAAAGTGGGCAGTACTTC. Translated, it gives CASSERDRESGQYF.

Only a few counts were recorded for this clone. The genes are TRBV10-3 and TRBJ1-6; no clear D. Trimming pared 3 bases from V and 9 bases from J, leaving 15 bases between. The CDR3 runs to 15 residues. Germline CDR1 reads ENHRY; CDR2 reads SYGVKD. CDR3 bases: TGTGCCATCAGTGATCTGGACGGGAGTTCTTCACCCCTCCACTTT. The encoded protein is CAISDLDGSSSPLHF.

V usage is TRBV15 and J usage is TRBJ1-5, with a weak D call TRBD1 (5 bases). CDR1 is LNHNV and CDR2 is YYDKDF in the germline V gene (reference sequence). V was trimmed by 8 bases and J by 7 bases, leaving 15 bases between them. This CDR3 region has 13 residues. CDR3 nucleotides: TGTGCCACCGGCCGCTCTGGGGACCAGCCCCAGCATTTT. It translates to CATGRSGDQPQHF.

The chain is built from TRBV2 and TRBJ1-1; 8 bases fit TRBD1. V lost 5 bases to trimming and J lost 4 bases; unmatched junction nucleotides: 6. The CDR3 totals 14 residues. In germline, CDR1 is SNHLY, CDR2 FYNNEI. The CDR3 loop reads CASSSGQGPTEAFF. CDR3 nucleotides: TGTGCCAGCAGTTCAGGACAGGGTCCCACTGAAGCTTTCTTT.

The table lists this clone with a few counts. The V call is TRBV4-2, the J call TRBJ2-2; 7 nucleotides agree with TRBD1. This CDR3 has 17 amino acids. After removal of 0 bases from V and 3 bases from J, the junction contained 7 bases not matched to a gene. Germline V CDR1 and CDR2: LGHNA, YNFKEQ. The CDR3 loop reads CASSQDWSGGYTGELFF. CDR3 bases: TGTGCCAGCAGCCAAGATTGGTCAGGGGGTTACACCGGGGAGCTGTTTTTT.

This sequence joins TRBV7-2 and TRBJ2-5, with 8 bases identical to TRBD1. This CDR3 is 16 amino acids long. Germline CDR1 and CDR2: SGHTA and FQGNSA. The V segment lost 0 bases and the J segment 5 bases; nucleotides outside the gene matches: 8. DNA of the CDR3: TGTGCCAGCAGCTTAGCGCGGGTCGCAGGGGGCGAGACCCAGTACTTC. Amino acid sequence: CASSLARVAGGETQYF. The entire variable domain, with the rest obtained from reference TRBV7-2 and TRBJ2-5, is as follows: GAGVSQSPSNKVTEKGKDVELRCDPISGHTALYWYRQSLGQGLEFLIYFQGNSAPDKSGLPSDRFSAERTGGSVSTLTIQRTQQEDSAVYLCASSLARVAGGETQYFGPGTRLLVL.

The chain joins TRBV6-6 to TRBJ2-2, with D uncertain. The CDR3 consists of 12 residues. V was cut by 0 bases and J by 8 bases, with 4 bases left in between. Germline V lookup: CDR1 MNHNY, CDR2 SVGAGI (reference sequence). CDR3 bases: TGTGCCAGCAGTTACTCGGAAGGGGAGCTGTTTTTT. Translated, it gives CASSYSEGELFF.

The CDR3 protein is CASSLGLAGGNQPQHF. In DNA, the CDR3 is TGTGCCAGCAGCTTAGGCCTGGCAGGTGGCAATCAGCCCCAGCATTTT. This chain joins TRBV13 and TRBJ1-5; no clear D gene. V dropped 0 bases and J dropped 2 bases, with 11 bases sitting between them. Germline V gene sequence: CDR1 PRHDT, CDR2 FYEKMQ (reference sequence). The CDR3 runs to 16 residues.